The 30 T cell receptor beta chains below all came from one sample that was sequenced in a study of blood T cell repertoires in COVID-19. Using immunoSEQ multiplex PCR, the repertoire was profiled, and TCRdb retains in-frame clones only, with some absent. The sample includes roughly 120,000 clones, about 88% seen only once; the top ten take over 1.2%. Material for sequencing was peripheral blood. The receptors were sampled from a man in his forties with acute or convalescent COVID-19.

This clone was counted once. The V call is TRBV29-1, the J call TRBJ2-3, with TRBD2 matching over 8 bases. V gave up 1 base and J gave up 2 bases; unmatched junction bases: 8. The CDR3 is 16 amino acids. Germline values: CDR1 SQVTM, CDR2 ANQGSEA. This CDR3 reads CSVEGASGRATDTQYF. The CDR3 nucleotides are TGCAGCGTTGAAGGGGCAAGCGGGAGAGCCACAGATACGCAGTATTTT.

The table lists this clone with many counts. The gene calls are TRBV19 and TRBJ2-7; 9 bases are shared with TRBD2. CDR3 length equals 17 residues. V shed 3 bases and J 0 bases; nucleotides not matched to a gene: 9. The germline V gene encodes CDR1 LNHDA and CDR2 SQIVND (reference sequence). This CDR3 is CASSIQAGAGGSYEQYF. CDR3 DNA: TGTGCCAGTAGTATCCAGGCAGGAGCGGGGGGCTCCTACGAGCAGTACTTC.

The rearrangement uses TRBV5-4 and TRBJ2-5; tentative D call: TRBD1 (6 bases). Per germline, CDR1 SGHNT and CDR2 YYREEE (reference sequence). The CDR3 consists of 15 residues. V was clipped by 3 bases and J by 1 base, with 13 bases between them. The CDR3 coding sequence is TGTGCCAGCAGCTCGGCGTCCAGGGGCCAAGAGACCCAGTACTTC. Translated, it gives CASSSASRGQETQYF.

V gene TRBV5-4 combines with J gene TRBJ2-3; TRBD1 aligns across 9 bases. This CDR3 region has 15 residues. Looked up from germline, CDR1 is SGHNT and CDR2 is YYREEE (reference sequence). After removal of 4 bases from V and 4 bases from J, the junction contained 7 bases not matched to a gene. The CDR3 region has the DNA TGTGCCAGCAGCGGGGGGACAGGGCGGGCAGATACGCAGTATTTT. Its protein is CASSGGTGRADTQYF.

The rearrangement uses TRBV18 and TRBJ2-5, with 12 bases fitting TRBD2. The CDR3 is made up of 14 amino acids. V was clipped by 6 bases and J by 6 bases; unmatched bases: 5. Germline V gene data show CDR1 as KGHSH and CDR2 as LQKENI. CDR3 nucleotide sequence: TGTGCCAGCTCCCAGACTAGCGGGGGACAGACCCAGTACTTC. Translation gives CASSQTSGGQTQYF.

The chain uses TRBV27 and TRBJ1-5; the match to TRBD1 covers 9 bases. CDR1 and CDR2 from the germline V gene are MNHEY and SMNVEV (reference sequence). The CDR3 contains 15 residues. Unmatched junction bases numbered 10, after V lost 6 bases and J lost 7 bases. CDR3 coding DNA: TGTGCCAGCAGCCCGGGACAGGGAATAGGACAGCCCCAGCATTTT. Protein sequence: CASSPGQGIGQPQHF.

The chain couples TRBV20-1 to TRBJ2-1; TRBD2 aligns across 11 bases. With 3 bases clipped from V and 4 bases from J, the junction kept 5 bases outside the gene matches. CDR3 length: 15 residues. CDR1 DFQATT and CDR2 SNEGSKA come from the germline V gene (reference sequence). CDR3 protein: CSASETSGAYNEQFF. DNA of the CDR3: TGCAGTGCTAGTGAGACTAGCGGGGCTTACAATGAGCAGTTCTTC.

The V gene is TRBV6-1, the J gene TRBJ1-4; D unclear. CDR3 length equals 12 residues. The germline V gene encodes CDR1 MNHNS and CDR2 SASEGT. Trimming removed 6 bases at V and 3 bases at J, with 5 bases between. The CDR3 coding sequence is TGTGCCAGCAGACGGTCTAATGAAAAACTGTTTTTT. This gives the protein CASRRSNEKLFF.

V usage is TRBV28 and J usage is TRBJ1-6; D perhaps matches TRBD1 (5 bases). V was clipped by 7 bases and J by 1 base, with 17 bases between them. The CDR3 consists of 17 residues. Germline CDR1 and CDR2: MDHEN and SYDVKM. The CDR3 DNA follows: TGTGCCAGCACCGGAGGGGATAGTGGGTCCTATAATTCACCCCTCCACTTT. It translates to CASTGGDSGSYNSPLHF.

The chain couples TRBV19 to TRBJ1-3; 9 bases align to TRBD1. The CDR3 has 15 amino acids. Looked up from germline, CDR1 is LNHDA and CDR2 is SQIVND (reference sequence). With 6 bases clipped from V and 3 bases from J, the junction kept 6 bases outside the gene matches. This CDR3 reads CASRRDRDSGNTIYF. CDR3 coding DNA: TGTGCCAGTAGAAGGGACAGGGATAGTGGAAACACCATATATTTT.

The rearrangement joins TRBV9 to TRBJ2-1; TRBD2 is a possible D gene (6 bases). The V gene's germline CDR1 is SGDLS and CDR2 YYNGEE. V lost 4 bases and J 2 bases, leaving 19 bases between the germline ends. This CDR3 is 17 amino acids long. CDR3 protein: CASSPRHLAYTYNEQFF. CDR3 nucleotides: TGTGCCAGCAGCCCCCGCCACCTAGCGTATACCTACAATGAGCAGTTCTTC.

The chain employs TRBV28 and TRBJ1-1; weak D call: TRBD1 (6 bases). This CDR3 spans 13 amino acids. The ends were cut back, 5 bases at V and 7 bases at J, with 14 bases in the middle. The germline gives CDR1 MDHEN, CDR2 SYDVKM. In DNA, the CDR3 is TGTGCCAGCAGTCAAATAGGACAGTATGAAGCTTTCTTT. Translated: CASSQIGQYEAFF. Full variable domain (missing parts from reference TRBV28 and TRBJ1-1): DVKVTQSSRYLVKRTGEKVFLECVQDMDHENMFWYRQDPGLGLRLIYFSYDVKMKEKGDIPEGYSVSREKKERFSLILESASTNQTSMYLCASSQIGQYEAFFGQGTRLTVV.

The rearrangement links TRBV15 to TRBJ2-1, with a tentative D call TRBD1 (5 bases). The V end lost 4 bases, the J end lost 4 bases, and 5 bases lay between the germline ends. Germline CDR1 LNHNV, CDR2 YYDKDF (reference sequence). The CDR3 consists of 12 residues. The CDR3: CATSKGYNEQFF. Here the CDR3 DNA reads TGTGCCACCAGCAAGGGGTACAATGAGCAGTTCTTC.

The gene calls are TRBV9 and TRBJ1-3, with D hard to call. The ends were cut back, 0 bases at V and 0 bases at J, with 10 bases in the middle. The germline gives CDR1 SGDLS, CDR2 YYNGEE. This CDR3 is 16 amino acids long. CDR3 DNA sequence: TGTGCCAGCAGCGTAGAGGCGGCCTACTCTGGAAACACCATATATTTT. Its translation is CASSVEAAYSGNTIYF.

This clone was recorded a few times. The rearrangement joins TRBV4-2 to TRBJ2-3; 13 bases fit TRBD2. Germline V lookup: CDR1 LGHNA, CDR2 YNFKEQ. The CDR3 is 15 residues long. V was clipped by 4 bases and J by 5 bases; unmatched bases: 3. Written as DNA, the CDR3 is TGTGCCAGCAGCCGGACTAGCGGGGGTCAAGATACGCAGTATTTT. Amino acid sequence: CASSRTSGGQDTQYF.

To note about this clone: The junction differs from germline at one of its ends, possibly a read error. This chain joins TRBV7-8 and TRBJ2-5, with D hard to call. This CDR3 contains 13 residues. Germline CDR1 SGHVS, CDR2 FQNEAQ. The CDR3 loop is CASSLSPSFEFNF. In DNA form, the CDR3 reads TGTGCCAGCAGCTTATCCCCCTCATTCGAGTTTAACTTC.

The chain employs TRBV6-2 or TRBV6-3 and TRBJ1-5; the match to TRBD1 covers 8 bases. This CDR3 comprises 15 residues. The germline V gene encodes CDR1 MNHEY and CDR2 SVGEGT. J was trimmed by 4 bases and V by 5 bases; bases with no gene match: 7. CDR3: CASSHHGQGNQPQHF. The CDR3 nucleotides read TGTGCCAGCAGTCACCATGGACAGGGAAATCAGCCCCAGCATTTT.

The chain uses TRBV6-6 and TRBJ1-4; D is uncertain. This CDR3 spans 15 amino acids. The V gene's germline CDR1 is MNHNY and CDR2 SVGAGI (reference sequence). The V end was cut by 6 bases, the J end by 0 bases, with 11 bases between. DNA for the CDR3: TGTGCCAGCAGCTCTTCGCAGACAACTAATGAAAAACTGTTTTTT. This encodes CASSSSQTTNEKLFF.

This clone was seen a handful of times. Here the CDR3 reads CASSERGEAYNEQFF. In nucleotides, the CDR3 is TGTGCCAGCAGTGAACGCGGCGAGGCCTACAATGAGCAGTTCTTC. The rearrangement joins TRBV6-4 to TRBJ2-1; D ambiguous. V was cut by 3 bases and J by 2 bases, with 11 bases left in between. The CDR3 is 15 residues long. From germline, CDR1 is MRHNA and CDR2 SNTAGT.

The chain couples TRBV24-1 to TRBJ2-2, with TRBD1 as a possible D gene (5 bases). CDR3 length: 15 residues. Trimming pared 3 bases from V and 5 bases from J, leaving 12 bases between. The germline CDR1 and CDR2 sequences are KGHDR and SFDVKD. CDR3 region: CATSDPRQQTGELFF. The DNA of the CDR3 is TGTGCCACCAGTGATCCCCGACAGCAGACCGGGGAGCTGTTTTTT.

The CDR3 loop reads CASREGETQYF. In DNA form, the CDR3 reads TGTGCCAGCAGGGAGGGAGAGACCCAGTACTTC. The rearrangement uses TRBV2 and TRBJ2-5; a weak D match, TRBD2 (6 bases). V lost 6 bases, J lost 4 bases, and 6 bases lay in between. CDR1 and CDR2 (germline): SNHLY, FYNNEI. This CDR3 is built from 11 residues.

The V and J genes are TRBV5-6 and TRBJ2-7; TRBD2 agrees at 13 bases. The germline CDR1 and CDR2 sequences are SGHDT and YYEEEE. V shed 4 bases and J 0 bases; nucleotides not matched to a gene: 1. CDR3 size: 15 residues. CDR3 bases: TGTGCCAGCAGCCGACTAGCGGGGGGCTCCTACGAGCAGTACTTC. Amino acid sequence: CASSRLAGGSYEQYF.

This clone was seen a few times. The chain is built from TRBV6-4 and TRBJ2-3; tentative D call: TRBD2 (7 bases). The CDR3 spans 11 residues. From germline, CDR1 is MRHNA and CDR2 SNTAGT. Trimming removed 4 bases at V and 10 bases at J, with 9 bases between. CDR3 nucleotides: TGTGCCAGCAGTGGGGGGGGCCCGCAGTATTTT. It specifies CASSGGGPQYF.

The chain links TRBV5-6 to TRBJ2-3; possible D gene TRBD2, 5 bases. CDR1 is SGHDT, CDR2 YYEEEE, per germline. V lost 4 bases and J 1 base, leaving 7 bases between the germline ends. There are 13 residues in the CDR3. CDR3 nucleotides: TGTGCCAGCAGCGTGAGGGGCACAGATACGCAGTATTTT. It is translated as CASSVRGTDTQYF.

This chain links TRBV7-9 with TRBJ2-6; unclear D gene. Germline CDR1 and CDR2: SEHNR and FQNEAQ (reference sequence). Trimming stripped 3 bases from V and 4 bases from J, with 13 bases between. This CDR3 is 16 amino acids long. CDR3 DNA: TGTGCCAGCAGCTTTGACCGGGTGTCCGGGGCCAACGTCCTGACTTTC. Amino acids: CASSFDRVSGANVLTF.

This rearrangement joins TRBV7-2 to TRBJ1-2; perhaps TRBD1 as D (5 bases). Germline V lookup: CDR1 SGHTA, CDR2 FQGNSA. The CDR3 extends over 16 amino acids. Trimming cost V 2 bases and J 0 bases, with 13 bases left between them. The CDR3 here is CASSLSQGRPNYGYTF. The DNA for the CDR3 is TGTGCCAGCAGCTTATCCCAGGGTCGGCCTAACTATGGCTACACCTTC.

The rearrangement links TRBV7-9 to TRBJ2-1; D gene uncertain. The CDR3 loop spans 19 amino acids. Germline CDR1 reads SEHNR; CDR2 reads FQNEAQ (reference sequence). V lost 5 bases to trimming and J lost 0 bases, with 23 bases between them. The CDR3: CASSRLTGDPLSSYNEQFF. DNA of the CDR3: TGTGCCAGCAGCCGCTTAACCGGAGACCCCTTGAGCTCCTACAATGAGCAGTTCTTC.

The gene calls are TRBV30 and TRBJ1-2, with a weak D call TRBD1 (6 bases). Germline assignment: CDR1 GTSNPN and CDR2 SVGIG (reference sequence). The CDR3 totals 12 residues. V shed 1 base and J shed 8 bases, with 11 bases lying between them. In nucleotides, the CDR3 is TGTGCCTGGAGTGGCGGGGGCCGGGGCTACACCTTC. This sequence encodes CAWSGGGRGYTF. The full variable domain, with the rest looked up from reference TRBV30 and TRBJ1-2, is SQTIHQWPATLVQPVGSPLSLECTVEGTSNPNLYWYRQAAGRGLQLLFYSVGIGQISSEVPQNLSASRPQDRQFILSSKKLLLSDSGFYLCAWSGGGRGYTFGSGTRLTVV.

J is TRBJ2-2 and V is TRBV13; TRBD2 aligns across 14 bases. Germline assignment: CDR1 PRHDT and CDR2 FYEKMQ (reference sequence). V dropped 4 bases and J dropped 4; count of bases not matched to a gene: 2. CDR3 size: 16 residues. The CDR3 loop is CASSSGLAGGTGELFF. CDR3 nucleotides: TGTGCCAGCAGCTCCGGACTAGCGGGAGGCACCGGGGAGCTGTTTTTT. Variable domain in full (rest from reference TRBV13 and TRBJ2-2): AAGVIQSPRHLIKEKRETATLKCYPIPRHDTVYWYQQGPGQDPQFLISFYEKMQSDKGSIPDRFSAQQFSDYHSELNMSSLELGDSALYFCASSSGLAGGTGELFFGEGSRLTVL.

The V and J genes are TRBV28 and TRBJ2-1, with D possibly TRBD1 on 6 matching bases. V was trimmed by 3 bases and J by 6 bases, leaving 15 bases between them. The CDR3 is 15 residues long. The germline V gene encodes CDR1 MDHEN and CDR2 SYDVKM. The CDR3 DNA reads as TGTGCCAGCAGTTTTGGGGGCTCCCCCCGCAATGAGCAGTTCTTC. Protein sequence: CASSFGGSPRNEQFF.